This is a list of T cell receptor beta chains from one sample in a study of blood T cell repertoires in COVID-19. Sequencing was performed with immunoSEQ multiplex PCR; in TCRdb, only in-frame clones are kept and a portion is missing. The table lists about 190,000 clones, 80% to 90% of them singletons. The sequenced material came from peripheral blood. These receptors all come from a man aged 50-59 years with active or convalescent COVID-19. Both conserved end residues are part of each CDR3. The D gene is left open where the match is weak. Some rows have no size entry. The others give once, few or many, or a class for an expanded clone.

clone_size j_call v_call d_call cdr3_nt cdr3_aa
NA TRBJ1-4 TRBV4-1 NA TGCGCCAGCAGCCAAGTCCAGACAGGCACTAATGAAAAACTGTTTTTT CASSQVQTGTNEKLFF
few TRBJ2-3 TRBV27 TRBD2 TGTGCCAGCAGTTCATTCCCGGGACTAGCTATTTCAGGCACAGATACGCAGTATTTT CASSSFPGLAISGTDTQYF
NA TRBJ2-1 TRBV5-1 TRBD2 TGCGCCAGCAGCTTGGTTCTAGCGGGGGCCTACAATGAGCAGTTCTTC CASSLVLAGAYNEQFF
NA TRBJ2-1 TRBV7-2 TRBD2 TGTGCCAGCAGCTTACAAGTTGCGGGGGGGCCTGAGCAGTTCTTC CASSLQVAGGPEQFF
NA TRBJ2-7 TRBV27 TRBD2 TGTGCCAGCAGAGCTAGCGGCAATTACGAGCAGTACTTC CASRASGNYEQYF
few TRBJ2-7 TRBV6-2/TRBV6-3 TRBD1 TGTGCCAGCAGTGGGGACAGCGGCGAGCAGTACTTC CASSGDSGEQYF
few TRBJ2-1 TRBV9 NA TGTGCCAGCAGGGCAGACAGTTTACCCTACAATGAGCAGTTCTTC CASRADSLPYNEQFF
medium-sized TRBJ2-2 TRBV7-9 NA NA CATQLRAGELFF
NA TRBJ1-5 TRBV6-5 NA TGTGCCAGCTTTCCAGAAGGGACAAACAATCAGCCCCAGCATTTT CASFPEGTNNQPQHF
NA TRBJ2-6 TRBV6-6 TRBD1 TGTGCCAGCAGTCGACAGGGGGCGCCTGGGGCCAACGTCCTGACTTTC CASSRQGAPGANVLTF
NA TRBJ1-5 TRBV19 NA TGTGCCAGTAGTAAAACACAGGCGTTTGGAAGCAATCAGCCCCAGCATTTT CASSKTQAFGSNQPQHF
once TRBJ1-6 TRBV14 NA TGTGCCAGCAGCCAAGACCGGGGGGGGTATAATTCACCCCTCCACTTT CASSQDRGGYNSPLHF
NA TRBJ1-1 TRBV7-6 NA TGTGCCAGCAGCTTATACTCAGGGCCAGAGACAGAAGCTTTCTTT CASSLYSGPETEAFF
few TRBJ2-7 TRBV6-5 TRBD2 TGTGCCAGCAGTTACTCGGTCTTGCGGGGGTACGAGCAGTACTTC CASSYSVLRGYEQYF
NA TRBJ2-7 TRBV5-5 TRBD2 TGTGCCAGCAGCCAAATACCCACGGGGAGGGAGTACGAGCAGTACTTC CASSQIPTGREYEQYF
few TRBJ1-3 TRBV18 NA TGTGCCAGCTCACCGGGCCCTCACTCTGGAAACACCATATATTTT CASSPGPHSGNTIYF
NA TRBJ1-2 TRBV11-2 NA TGTGCCAGCAGCTTCCGGGACTATGGCTACACCTTC CASSFRDYGYTF
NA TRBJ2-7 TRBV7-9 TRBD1 TGTGCCAGCAGCTACAGGGGGCACCAGAACGAGCAGTACTTC CASSYRGHQNEQYF
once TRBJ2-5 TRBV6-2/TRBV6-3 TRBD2 TGTGCCAGCAGTACAACTAGCGGGGGGCTCCTCCGGGAGACCCAGTACTTC CASSTTSGGLLRETQYF
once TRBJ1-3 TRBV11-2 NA TGTGCCAGCAGCTTAGAAGTGTCAGGTTCCTTGATAAACACCATATATTTT CASSLEVSGSLINTIYF
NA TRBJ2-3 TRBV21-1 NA TGTGCCAGCAGCACCCCGGTGGCGGACACAGATACGCAGTATTTT CASSTPVADTDTQYF